This TCR beta chain was recovered during a study of T cells after yellow fever vaccination. Whole-study context: Researchers used SMART-Seq v4 Ultra Low Input to prepare fractions that had low cell numbers.

Per germline, CDR1 SGHAT and CDR2 FQNNGV. V trimming: 5 bases; J trimming: 3 bases; junction bases outside the gene matches: 13. This CDR3 has 18 amino acids. Many counts were recorded for this clonotype. Antigen unknown. Study-wide results and limits: The bulk population could contribute abundant contaminating clonotypes to FACS-sorted repertoires.

MiXCR was run by TCRdb on the 5' RACE reads, yielding one entry per CDR3 protein. The sample has approximately 150,000 distinct CDR3 sequences; 6.5% to 8.5% are singletons. The source material was CD4+ T cells sorted from PBMCs, sampled 5 days after the yellow fever booster vaccination. This sequence originates from a man aged 25 to 45 who received the YFV17D yellow fever vaccine. This sequence joins TRBV11-2 and TRBJ2-7; the match to TRBD2 covers 13 bases. The CDR3 coding sequence is TGTGCCAGCAGCCAACGACGGACTAGCGGGAGTAAGTTCTACGAGCAGTACTTC. Residues: CASSQRRTSGSKFYEQYF. Filled out from reference TRBV11-2 and TRBJ2-7, the complete variable domain reads EAGVAQSPRYKIIEKRQSVAFWCNPISGHATLYWYQQILGQGPKLLIQFQNNGVVDDSQLPKDRFSAERLKGVDSTLKIQPAKLEDSAVYLCASSQRRTSGSKFYEQYFGPGTRLTVT.